This is a list of T cell receptor beta chains from one sample in a study of control samples from healthy donors and cancer patients. Profiling relied on immunoSEQ multiplex PCR, and the TCRdb table lists in-frame clones only, not all of them. The sample has 120,000 or so clones; about nine tenths are singletons. The sample taken for sequencing was blood. The receptors come from a middle-aged man in good health. CDR3s include the opening cysteine and the closing phenylalanine or tryptophan. Fields, in order: CDR3 protein, CDR3 DNA, V gene, clone size, J gene, D gene. D genes are given only for firm matches. Expanded clones get a size class; other rows say once, few or many, or leave the size out.

cdr3_aa: CASWVRRPNTEAFF
cdr3_nt: TGTGCCAGTTGGGTCCGACGGCCGAACACTGAAGCTTTCTTT
v_call: TRBV19
clone_size: few
j_call: TRBJ1-1
d_call: -

cdr3_aa: CASSRTSGGPSTDTQYF
cdr3_nt: TGTGCCAGCAGCCGGACTAGCGGGGGACCTAGCACAGATACGCAGTATTTT
v_call: TRBV6-2/TRBV6-3
clone_size: -
j_call: TRBJ2-3
d_call: TRBD2

cdr3_aa: CASSYSETGAGGYTF
cdr3_nt: TGTGCCAGCAGTTACTCGGAGACAGGGGCAGGTGGCTACACCTTC
v_call: TRBV6-5
clone_size: -
j_call: TRBJ1-2
d_call: TRBD1

cdr3_aa: CASSPAGPYQETQYF
cdr3_nt: TGTGCCAGCTCACCAGCGGGCCCGTACCAAGAGACCCAGTACTTC
v_call: TRBV18
clone_size: -
j_call: TRBJ2-5
d_call: -

cdr3_aa: CASSEPAANTGELFF
cdr3_nt: TGTGCCAGTAGTGAACCAGCCGCGAACACCGGGGAGCTGTTTTTT
v_call: TRBV19
clone_size: once
j_call: TRBJ2-2
d_call: -

cdr3_aa: CAISEPIRGKAKNIQYF
cdr3_nt: TGTGCCATCAGTGAGCCCATCAGGGGAAAGGCCAAAAACATTCAGTACTTC
v_call: TRBV10-3
clone_size: once
j_call: TRBJ2-4
d_call: -

cdr3_aa: CASSIGNTEAFF
cdr3_nt: TGTGCCAGTAGTATAGGAAACACTGAAGCTTTCTTT
v_call: TRBV19
clone_size: -
j_call: TRBJ1-1
d_call: -

cdr3_aa: CASSTRDRDSEAFF
cdr3_nt: TGTGCCAGCAGCACGAGGGACAGGGACTCTGAAGCTTTCTTT
v_call: TRBV4-2
clone_size: -
j_call: TRBJ1-1
d_call: TRBD1

cdr3_aa: CASSRSDNEQFF
cdr3_nt: TGTGCCAGCAGCCGCTCTGACAATGAGCAGTTCTTC
v_call: TRBV3-1/TRBV3-2
clone_size: -
j_call: TRBJ2-1
d_call: -

cdr3_aa: CAWSSYNSPLHF
cdr3_nt: TGTGCCTGGAGCAGCTATAATTCACCCCTCCACTTT
v_call: TRBV30
clone_size: -
j_call: TRBJ1-6
d_call: -

cdr3_aa: CATSGTLTDTQYF
cdr3_nt: TGTGCCACCAGTGGTACTCTCACAGATACGCAGTATTTT
v_call: TRBV24-1
clone_size: -
j_call: TRBJ2-3
d_call: -

cdr3_aa: CASSSRESTEAFF
cdr3_nt: TGTGCCAGCAGCTCCAGGGAGTCCACTGAAGCTTTCTTT
v_call: TRBV2
clone_size: -
j_call: TRBJ1-1
d_call: -

cdr3_aa: CAISDLLDRGTGGYTF
cdr3_nt: TGTGCCATCAGTGACCTCTTGGACAGGGGGACGGGGGGCTACACCTTC
v_call: TRBV10-3
clone_size: -
j_call: TRBJ1-2
d_call: TRBD1

cdr3_aa: CASVKTGRAGYTF
cdr3_nt: TGTGCCAGCGTTAAAACAGGGAGAGCGGGCTACACCTTC
v_call: TRBV25-1
clone_size: -
j_call: TRBJ1-2
d_call: -

cdr3_aa: CASNIGFQVHRETQYF
cdr3_nt: TGTGCAAGCAATATTGGGTTCCAGGTCCACCGGGAGACCCAGTACTTC
v_call: TRBV2
clone_size: -
j_call: TRBJ2-5
d_call: -

cdr3_aa: CASSPGLNEKLFF
cdr3_nt: TGTGCCAGCTCACCGGGCTTAAATGAAAAACTGTTTTTT
v_call: TRBV18
clone_size: -
j_call: TRBJ1-4
d_call: -

cdr3_aa: CASSRQGSISSTDTQYF
cdr3_nt: TGTGCCAGCAGTCGACAGGGGTCAATATCTAGCACAGATACGCAGTATTTT
v_call: TRBV6-6
clone_size: -
j_call: TRBJ2-3
d_call: TRBD1

cdr3_aa: CASSVGGQATGELFF
cdr3_nt: TGTGCCAGCAGCGTAGGAGGACAAGCCACCGGGGAGCTGTTTTTT
v_call: TRBV9
clone_size: -
j_call: TRBJ2-2
d_call: -

cdr3_aa: CAWSPAGGYSPLHF
cdr3_nt: TGTGCCTGGAGTCCGGCAGGGGGATATTCACCCCTCCACTTT
v_call: TRBV30
clone_size: -
j_call: TRBJ1-6
d_call: TRBD1

cdr3_aa: CASSGGGPTFF
cdr3_nt: TGTGCCAGCAGTGGGGGGGGACCGACTTTCTTT
v_call: TRBV6-4
clone_size: -
j_call: TRBJ1-1
d_call: -

cdr3_aa: CATSLRQGTDTQYF
cdr3_nt: TGTGCCACCAGTTTAAGACAGGGAACAGATACGCAGTATTTT
v_call: TRBV24-1
clone_size: -
j_call: TRBJ2-3
d_call: TRBD1

cdr3_aa: CASRGTGMGYGYTF
cdr3_nt: TGTGCCAGCAGGGGGACAGGGATGGGCTATGGCTACACCTTC
v_call: TRBV27
clone_size: -
j_call: TRBJ1-2
d_call: TRBD1

cdr3_aa: CAWSALGTSGADEQYF
cdr3_nt: TGTGCCTGGAGTGCCCTAGGGACTAGCGGGGCCGACGAGCAGTACTTC
v_call: TRBV30
clone_size: -
j_call: TRBJ2-7
d_call: TRBD2

cdr3_aa: CASSLDRALNQPQHF
cdr3_nt: TGTGCCAGCAGCTTAGACAGGGCCCTTAATCAGCCCCAGCATTTT
v_call: TRBV7-2
clone_size: -
j_call: TRBJ1-5
d_call: -